This is a list of T cell receptor beta chains from one sample in a study of control samples from healthy donors and cancer patients. Only in-frame clones appear in the TCRdb table, and some are missing; sequencing was by immunoSEQ multiplex PCR. The sample yields roughly 95,000 clones, around 88% seen once. Material for sequencing was blood. The receptor set was obtained from a man aged 30 to 45 in good health. Each CDR3 is given with its conserved first and last residue. D genes are given only for firm matches. Some rows mark clone size as missing; the rest say once, few, many or name a class of expanded clone.

V,size,J,D,CDR3,DNA
TRBV28,.,TRBJ2-7,TRBD1,CASRKPGQSYEQYF,TGTGCCAGCAGAAAACCGGGACAGAGCTACGAGCAGTACTTC
TRBV28,once,TRBJ1-2,.,CASRLGGENYGYTF,TGTGCCAGCAGATTAGGGGGGGAAAACTATGGCTACACCTTC
TRBV7-2,.,TRBJ2-3,TRBD2,CASSLGSGSVDTQYF,TGTGCCAGCAGCTTAGGTAGCGGGAGTGTCGATACGCAGTATTTT
TRBV6-1,.,TRBJ2-7,.,CASSAQTGLISYEQYF,TGTGCCAGCAGTGCCCAGACAGGCCTTATCTCCTACGAGCAGTACTTC
TRBV7-8,.,TRBJ2-1,TRBD2,CASSQFSGITYNEQFF,TGTGCCAGCAGCCAGTTTAGCGGGATTACCTACAATGAGCAGTTCTTC
TRBV19,.,TRBJ1-2,TRBD1,CASWTGGADGYTF,TGTGCCAGCTGGACAGGGGGCGCCGATGGCTACACCTTC
TRBV5-6,.,TRBJ2-1,.,CASSLGQGGITSSYNEQFF,TGTGCCAGCAGCTTGGGACAAGGCGGGATAACTAGCTCCTACAATGAGCAGTTCTTC
TRBV12-5,.,TRBJ1-6,TRBD1,CASGAGTVDNSPLHF,TGTGCTAGTGGAGCTGGGACAGTTGATAATTCACCCCTCCACTTT
TRBV4-2,few,TRBJ1-2,.,CASSQDRAGASYTF,TGTGCCAGCAGCCAAGATAGGGCAGGGGCAAGCTACACCTTC
TRBV30,.,TRBJ1-6,.,CAWSLVYNSPLHF,TGTGCCTGGAGTTTAGTTTATAATTCACCCCTCCACTTT
TRBV21-1,.,TRBJ1-2,.,CASSKASTGSGYTF,TGTGCCAGCAGCAAAGCGTCGACAGGGAGCGGCTACACCTTC
TRBV6-2/TRBV6-3,.,TRBJ1-2,.,CASSYPTEPPGTF,TGTGCCAGCAGTTACCCGACAGAGCCCCCGGGGACCTTC
TRBV4-1,.,TRBJ2-3,.,CASSQDGKEADTQYF,TGCGCCAGCAGCCAAGATGGGAAGGAGGCAGATACGCAGTATTTT
TRBV27,.,TRBJ2-7,.,CASSLYDSREQYF,TGTGCCAGCAGTTTATACGACAGTCGCGAGCAGTACTTC
TRBV5-1,.,TRBJ2-7,TRBD2,CASSLGLAGDSEQYF,TGCGCCAGCAGCTTAGGACTAGCGGGGGATTCCGAGCAGTACTTC
TRBV12-5,once,TRBJ2-3,.,CASGLVGHSDTQYF,TGTGCTAGTGGTTTGGTAGGGCACTCAGATACGCAGTATTTT
TRBV2,.,TRBJ2-1,.,CASSNAGYNEQFF,TGTGCCAGCAGCAATGCGGGATACAATGAGCAGTTCTTC
TRBV2,once,TRBJ2-1,TRBD2,CASSGTSGSSYNEQFF,TGTGCCAGCAGTGGGACTAGCGGGAGCTCCTACAATGAGCAGTTCTTC
TRBV7-2,.,TRBJ1-2,.,CASSLEGQQYGYTF,TGTGCCAGCAGCTTAGAGGGGCAGCAATATGGCTACACCTTC
TRBV14,.,TRBJ1-1,.,CATGGQENTEAFF,TGTGCCACCGGGGGCCAGGAGAACACTGAAGCTTTCTTT
TRBV7-9,.,TRBJ2-1,.,CASSLGTYNEQFF,TGTGCCAGCAGCTTAGGGACCTACAATGAGCAGTTCTTC
TRBV19,.,TRBJ2-5,.,CASSSGGQRRETQYF,TGTGCCAGTAGTTCCGGGGGACAACGCCGAGAGACCCAGTACTTC
TRBV6-5,.,TRBJ1-2,.,CASSADTPNTF,TGTGCCAGCAGCGCGGATACACCGAACACCTTC
TRBV30,once,TRBJ1-1,.,CAWAPGVTTEAFF,TGTGCCTGGGCCCCCGGGGTTACCACTGAAGCTTTCTTT
TRBV3-1/TRBV3-2,.,TRBJ2-2,TRBD1,CASSDKGTANTGELFF,TGTGCCAGCAGCGACAAAGGGACAGCGAACACCGGGGAGCTGTTTTTT
TRBV28,.,TRBJ1-3,.,CASRDTSSGNTIYF,TGTGCCAGCAGGGACACGAGCTCTGGAAACACCATATATTTT
TRBV14,.,TRBJ2-5,.,CASSQDREGQETQYF,TGTGCCAGCAGCCAGGACAGGGAGGGACAAGAGACCCAGTACTTC
TRBV10-3,few,TRBJ1-3,TRBD1,CAIRPGQGLHSGNTIYF,TGTGCCATCAGACCGGGACAGGGGCTACACTCTGGAAACACCATATATTTT
TRBV28,.,TRBJ2-5,.,CASSLGPNPQETQYF,TGTGCCAGCAGTTTAGGGCCGAATCCCCAAGAGACCCAGTACTTC
TRBV12-3/TRBV12-4,once,TRBJ1-5,.,CASSTGHLQPQHF,TGTGCCAGCAGTACTGGACACCTCCAGCCCCAGCATTTT
TRBV29-1,.,TRBJ2-7,.,CSVTVLGVSYEQYF,TGCAGCGTGACGGTTCTGGGGGTCTCCTACGAGCAGTACTTC
TRBV3-1/TRBV3-2,.,TRBJ1-2,.,CASSQGGETMGYTF,TGTGCCAGCAGCCAAGGCGGGGAGACTATGGGCTACACCTTC
TRBV28,.,TRBJ1-3,.,CASSSLRNTIYF,TGTGCCAGCAGTTCCCTTCGGAACACCATATATTTT
TRBV27,.,TRBJ2-3,.,CASRPVRGLGDTQYF,TGTGCCAGCCGCCCCGTGCGAGGGTTAGGAGATACGCAGTATTTT
TRBV7-8,.,TRBJ1-1,.,CASSPRGEGKNTEAFF,TGTGCCAGCAGCCCCAGGGGAGAGGGGAAGAACACTGAAGCTTTCTTT
TRBV6-6,.,TRBJ1-5,.,CASSHPAGRRYSNQPQHF,TGTGCCAGCAGTCACCCAGCCGGACGGAGGTATAGCAATCAGCCCCAGCATTTT
TRBV4-3,.,TRBJ2-6,TRBD2,CASSQREAFSSGANVLTF,TGCGCCAGCAGCCAGCGGGAGGCTTTCAGCTCTGGGGCCAACGTCCTGACTTTC
TRBV28,.,TRBJ1-2,.,CASANGRYGYTF,TGTGCCAGCGCAAATGGGCGTTATGGCTACACCTTC
TRBV5-6,.,TRBJ1-2,.,CASSRRTVFYGYTF,TGTGCCAGCAGCCGCCGGACAGTTTTCTATGGCTACACCTTC
TRBV11-2,.,TRBJ2-7,.,CASSTDRAYEQYF,TGTGCCAGCAGTACGGACAGAGCCTACGAGCAGTACTTC
TRBV5-1,.,TRBJ2-1,TRBD2,CASSLVSGTYNEQFF,TGCGCCAGCAGCTTGGTTAGCGGGACCTACAATGAGCAGTTCTTC
TRBV18,.,TRBJ1-3,.,CASSPEGTGNTIYF,TGTGCCAGCTCACCGGAGGGGACTGGAAACACCATATATTTT
TRBV27,.,TRBJ2-5,.,CASSLLTQETQYF,TGTGCCAGCAGTTTATTGACGCAAGAGACCCAGTACTTC
TRBV28,.,TRBJ2-1,TRBD1,CACRKSRTGYYNEQFF,TGTGCCTGTCGAAAGTCCCGGACAGGGTACTACAATGAGCAGTTCTTC
TRBV7-6,.,TRBJ2-1,.,CASSLSTYNEQFF,TGTGCCAGCAGCTTATCCACCTACAATGAGCAGTTCTTC
TRBV2,.,TRBJ2-1,.,CASSGINNEQFF,TGTGCCAGCAGTGGTATTAACAATGAGCAGTTCTTC
TRBV6-1,.,TRBJ2-2,TRBD2,CASSEPGLAGPTGELFF,TGTGCCAGCAGTGAGCCGGGACTAGCGGGTCCAACCGGGGAGCTGTTTTTT
TRBV24-1,few,TRBJ1-2,.,CATSPQGQSGYTF,TGTGCCACCAGCCCACAGGGTCAGAGTGGCTACACCTTC
TRBV7-9,.,TRBJ2-3,.,CASSPITDTQYF,TGTGCCAGCAGCCCGATCACAGATACGCAGTATTTT
TRBV6-6,.,TRBJ2-2,.,CASIPARVGSGELFF,TGTGCCAGCATTCCGGCCAGGGTTGGTTCCGGGGAGCTGTTTTTT
TRBV6-6,.,TRBJ1-1,.,CASSPSEPNTEAFF,TGTGCCAGCAGCCCGTCCGAGCCGAACACTGAAGCTTTCTTT
TRBV10-3,.,TRBJ2-5,.,CAISRREGGETQYF,TGTGCCATCAGTCGGCGGGAAGGGGGGGAGACCCAGTACTTC